This entry describes one T cell receptor (beta chain). A read error may produce the germline difference seen at one junction end. Looked up from germline, CDR1 is SGHTS and CDR2 is YDEGEE. The CDR3 is made up of 14 amino acids. The data are from a study of T cell responses to AZD1222 COVID-19 vaccine. TCRdb's copy holds only in-frame clones and misses some; the assay was immunoSEQ multiplex PCR. The sample shows tens of thousands of clones, 80% to 90% of them seen only once. The material sequenced was peripheral blood, taken 28 days after the second AZD1222 dose. The sequence derives from an adult who received the AZD1222 COVID-19 vaccine. The gene calls are TRBV5-8 and TRBJ1-5; perhaps TRBD1 as D (5 bases). The CDR3 protein is CASSLRGYNQPQHF. The CDR3 DNA reads as TGTGCCAGCAGCTTGAGGGGATACAATCAACCCCAGCATTTT.